A single sample is the source of the 29 T cell receptor beta chains below, sequenced in a study of blood T cell repertoires in COVID-19. Profiling relied on immunoSEQ multiplex PCR, and the TCRdb table lists in-frame clones only, not all of them. Of 150,000 to 200,000 clones in the sample, 82% were seen once. The sample consisted of peripheral blood. The receptor source for this set is an elderly woman with active or convalescent COVID-19.

The V and J genes are TRBV7-2 and TRBJ2-7; possible D gene TRBD2, 7 bases. The V end lost 5 bases, the J end lost 4 bases, and 15 bases lay between the germline ends. This CDR3 spans 14 amino acids. Germline values: CDR1 SGHTA, CDR2 FQGNSA. The CDR3 sequence: CASSNLGGRYEQYF. The CDR3 DNA is TGTGCCAGCAGCAACCTCGGGGGGCGGTACGAGCAGTACTTC. The whole variable domain, filled in from reference TRBV7-2 and TRBJ2-7, reads GAGVSQSPSNKVTEKGKDVELRCDPISGHTALYWYRQSLGQGLEFLIYFQGNSAPDKSGLPSDRFSAERTGGSVSTLTIQRTQQEDSAVYLCASSNLGGRYEQYFGPGTRLTVT.

The chain uses TRBV12-3 or TRBV12-4 and TRBJ2-1; 7 positions agree with TRBD2. This CDR3 contains 13 residues. V was clipped by 7 bases and J by 8 bases; unmatched bases: 8. The CDR3 spells CASTPSGTDEQFF. CDR3 sequence (DNA): TGTGCCAGCACTCCCAGCGGGACGGATGAGCAGTTCTTC.

The table lists this clone with a few counts. The chain joins TRBV19 to TRBJ1-5; D not resolved. This CDR3 region has 15 residues. Per germline, CDR1 LNHDA and CDR2 SQIVND (reference sequence). Trimming removed 4 bases at V and 0 bases at J, with 10 bases between. In nucleotides, the CDR3 is TGTGCCAGTAGTACCACCGGGAATAGCAATCAGCCCCAGCATTTT. This translates into CASSTTGNSNQPQHF. The entire variable domain, with the rest obtained from reference TRBV19 and TRBJ1-5, is as follows: DGGITQSPKYLFRKEGQNVTLSCEQNLNHDAMYWYRQDPGQGLRLIYYSQIVNDFQKGDIAEGYSVSREKKESFPLTVTSAQKNPTAFYLCASSTTGNSNQPQHFGDGTRLSIL.

The chain carries TRBV5-1 and TRBJ1-4, with D unclear. Germline CDR1 reads SGHRS; CDR2 reads YFSETQ. Deletions cut 4 bases from V and 7 bases from J, with 17 bases between. This CDR3 is 15 amino acids long. DNA for the CDR3: TGCGCCAGCAGCCCCAGAAGTCGGCCAGGTGAAAAACTGTTTTTT. Translating gives CASSPRSRPGEKLFF.

The genes are TRBV5-1 and TRBJ1-1; D is perhaps TRBD1 (6 bases). This CDR3 spans 15 amino acids. Trimming took 0 bases from V and 1 from J, leaving 10 bases between them. Germline loops: CDR1 SGHRS, CDR2 YFSETQ. The CDR3 spells CASSLGAGENTEAFF. CDR3 bases: TGCGCCAGCAGCTTGGGTGCAGGGGAGAACACTGAAGCTTTCTTT.

V and J are TRBV7-9 and TRBJ2-3; D is uncertain. This CDR3 comprises 18 residues. Per the germline V gene, CDR1 is SEHNR and CDR2 is FQNEAQ (reference sequence). V shed 5 bases and J shed 0 bases, with 21 bases lying between them. CDR3 protein: CASSQSLLNLRSTDTQYF. CDR3 coding DNA: TGTGCCAGCAGCCAAAGTTTGTTGAACCTAAGAAGCACAGATACGCAGTATTTT.

This clone was counted at least ten times. The DNA of the CDR3 is TGTGCCAGCAGCCGAGATAATTCACCCCTCCACTTT. Its translation is CASSRDNSPLHF. V usage is TRBV11-3 and J usage is TRBJ1-6, with D unclear. V lost 5 bases to trimming and J lost 5 bases, with 4 bases between them. CDR1 and CDR2 (germline): SGHNT, YENEEA. The CDR3 is 12 amino acids.

The sample holds a few counts of this clone. The chain couples TRBV6-5 to TRBJ1-1; D not certain. Germline V gene sequence: CDR1 MNHEY, CDR2 SVGAGI. Trimming stripped 7 bases from V and 8 bases from J, with 11 bases between. The CDR3 is 11 amino acids. CDR3 sequence (DNA): TGTGCCAGCACAGGAGGTCACGAAGCTTTCTTT. Translating it yields CASTGGHEAFF.

The gene calls are TRBV7-9 and TRBJ2-3; TRBD2 is a possible D gene (6 bases). Trimming cost V 2 bases and J 4 bases, with 13 bases left between them. CDR1 is SEHNR, CDR2 FQNEAQ, per germline (reference sequence). This CDR3 region has 15 residues. CDR3 DNA sequence: TGTGCCAGCAGCTTAAGTACTAGCTCGTCAGATACGCAGTATTTT. It specifies CASSLSTSSSDTQYF.

This clone was observed a few times. The chain links TRBV29-1 to TRBJ2-1; D perhaps matches TRBD1 (6 bases). The CDR3 extends over 17 amino acids. The germline gives CDR1 SQVTM, CDR2 ANQGSEA. The V end was cut by 7 bases, the J end by 5 bases, with 27 bases between. CDR3 in amino acids: CSGRNSGTTKNNNEQFF. CDR3 DNA sequence: TGCAGCGGACGTAATTCCGGGACAACTAAGAACAACAATGAGCAGTTCTTC.

The chain recombines TRBV5-1 with TRBJ2-1, with a possible D match to TRBD2 (6 bases). CDR3 size: 13 residues. The V end was cut by 4 bases, the J end by 8 bases, with 13 bases between. CDR1 and CDR2 from the germline V gene are SGHRS and YFSETQ. The CDR3 spells CASSLRAGDEQFF. In nucleotides, the CDR3 is TGCGCCAGCAGCCTCAGAGCGGGCGATGAGCAGTTCTTC.

The chain combines TRBV5-1 with TRBJ1-1; D is uncertain. The germline V gene encodes CDR1 SGHRS and CDR2 YFSETQ. The CDR3 runs to 15 residues. The germline V and J ends were trimmed by 1 base and 3 bases, with 13 bases remaining between them. The chain's CDR3 is CASSLSLNSYTEAFF. CDR3 DNA: TGCGCCAGCAGCTTGTCATTGAACAGCTACACTGAAGCTTTCTTT.

The chain carries TRBV18 and TRBJ1-4; D is possibly TRBD1 (5 bases). Looked up from germline, CDR1 is KGHSH and CDR2 is LQKENI. The CDR3 consists of 15 residues. V lost 0 bases and J 5 bases, leaving 10 bases between the germline ends. This CDR3 is CASSPPSAGNEKLFF. The DNA for the CDR3 is TGTGCCAGCTCACCACCGTCGGCAGGGAATGAAAAACTGTTTTTT.

To note about this clone: Distinct nucleotide sequences in the sample also encode this CDR3. This chain uses TRBV2 with TRBJ2-7, with D unresolved. CDR3 length equals 12 residues. CDR1 and CDR2 (germline): SNHLY, FYNNEI. V was clipped by 4 bases and J by 2 bases, with 6 bases between them. The CDR3 is CASSAGPYEQYF. In DNA form, the CDR3 reads TGTGCCAGCAGTGCTGGGCCCTACGAGCAGTACTTC.

The CDR3 sequence: CASSGTGGWMNTEAFF. DNA for the CDR3: TGTGCCAGTAGTGGGACAGGGGGGTGGATGAACACTGAAGCTTTCTTT. The chain recombines TRBV19 with TRBJ1-1, with 11 positions matching TRBD1. The CDR3 sequence is 16 residues long. The V segment lost 5 bases and the J segment 0 bases; nucleotides outside the gene matches: 5. Germline V gene data show CDR1 as LNHDA and CDR2 as SQIVND (reference sequence).

J is TRBJ2-5 and V is TRBV6-5, with 10 bases lining up with TRBD2. With 6 bases clipped from V and 3 bases from J, the junction kept 4 bases outside the gene matches. Germline CDR1 and CDR2: MNHEY and SVGAGI. This CDR3 spans 14 amino acids. The chain's CDR3 is CASRTGTSEETQYF. CDR3 nucleotide sequence: TGTGCCAGCAGGACCGGGACTAGCGAAGAGACCCAGTACTTC.

The V gene is TRBV6-5, the J gene TRBJ1-5; 8 bases map to TRBD1. V shed 6 bases and J 5 bases; nucleotides not matched to a gene: 6. CDR3 length: 14 residues. Germline V gene data show CDR1 as MNHEY and CDR2 as SVGAGI. This CDR3 is CASRSQGAYQPQHF. The CDR3 nucleotides are TGTGCCAGCAGATCCCAGGGGGCCTATCAGCCCCAGCATTTT.

The chain is built from TRBV19 and TRBJ2-6; possibly TRBD2 for D (5 bases). Deletions cut 5 bases from V and 0 bases from J, with 20 bases between. This CDR3 is 19 amino acids long. Germline V gene sequence: CDR1 LNHDA, CDR2 SQIVND (reference sequence). The CDR3 loop is CASSLRPGLENSGANVLTF. DNA for the CDR3: TGTGCCAGTAGTTTACGACCGGGATTAGAAAACTCTGGGGCCAACGTCCTGACTTTC.

As concerns this clone: The same CDR3 is also encoded by other DNA sequences in this sample. V is TRBV5-1 and J is TRBJ1-1, with no clear D. The CDR3 totals 14 residues. V was trimmed by 0 bases and J by 2 bases, leaving 8 bases between them. CDR1 is SGHRS and CDR2 is YFSETQ in the germline V gene. CDR3 amino acids: CASSLDSSNTEAFF. Written as DNA, the CDR3 is TGCGCCAGCAGCTTGGACTCTTCAAACACTGAAGCTTTCTTT.

The chain uses TRBV2 and TRBJ2-3, with D maybe TRBD1 (6 bases). Germline CDR1 reads SNHLY; CDR2 reads FYNNEI. The V end was cut by 5 bases, the J end by 4 bases, with 7 bases between. This CDR3 has 12 residues. The CDR3 sequence is CASSSGADTQYF. The CDR3 DNA reads TGTGCCAGCAGTTCAGGGGCAGATACGCAGTATTTT.

J is TRBJ1-1 and V is TRBV20-1, with unresolved D. Deletions cut 6 bases from V and 1 base from J, with 6 bases between. Germline CDR1 is DFQATT and CDR2 is SNEGSKA (reference sequence). This CDR3 is built from 11 residues. The CDR3 DNA reads as TGCAGTGCCGCACAGAACACTGAAGCTTTCTTT. Protein product: CSAAQNTEAFF.

As DNA, the CDR3 is TGTGCCAGCTCACCTACTGACTACGAGCAGTACTTC. It translates to CASSPTDYEQYF. V and J are TRBV18 and TRBJ2-7; D is undetermined. Germline CDR1 reads KGHSH; CDR2 reads LQKENI. The germline V and J ends were trimmed by 3 bases and 3 bases, with 6 bases remaining between them. The CDR3 is made up of 12 amino acids.

The V call is TRBV19, the J call TRBJ2-7, with 12 bases lining up with TRBD1. The CDR3 totals 15 residues. Germline V lookup: CDR1 LNHDA, CDR2 SQIVND (reference sequence). V was pared by 4 bases and J by 6 bases, with 7 bases of the junction left unmatched. The CDR3 here is CASSTTGTGGFEQYF. Written as DNA, the CDR3 is TGTGCCAGTAGTACGACCGGGACAGGGGGCTTCGAGCAGTACTTC.

This chain links TRBV15 with TRBJ2-1, with TRBD2 identical over 11 bases. Germline V gene lookup returns CDR1 LNHNV and CDR2 YYDKDF (reference sequence). The CDR3 runs to 19 residues. Germline trimming cut 2 bases from V and 2 bases from J; bases unmatched to any gene: 11. CDR3 DNA sequence: TGTGCCACCAGCAGACGCCCGGGGCGTAGCGGGAGGGCCTACAATGAGCAGTTCTTC. Translation gives CATSRRPGRSGRAYNEQFF.

This chain joins TRBV10-3 and TRBJ2-7; D perhaps matches TRBD2 (5 bases). V lost 0 bases and J lost 2, with 11 bases in between. This CDR3 is built from 15 residues. Germline V gene sequence: CDR1 ENHRY, CDR2 SYGVKD. CDR3 sequence: CAISESRGLAYEQYF. The CDR3 coding sequence is TGTGCCATCAGTGAGTCGCGCGGGCTTGCCTACGAGCAGTACTTC.

The chain carries TRBV7-6 and TRBJ1-6, with D unresolved. The V end was cut by 0 bases, the J end by 0 bases, with 3 bases between. The length of the CDR3 is 15 residues. Per germline, CDR1 SGHVS and CDR2 FNYEAQ. CDR3 region: CASSLASSYNSPLHF. CDR3 coding DNA: TGTGCCAGCAGCTTAGCCTCCTCCTATAATTCACCCCTCCACTTT.

This chain connects TRBV2 to TRBJ1-2; 7 nucleotides match TRBD1. The CDR3 length is 15 residues. From germline, CDR1 is SNHLY and CDR2 FYNNEI. J was trimmed by 4 bases and V by 0 bases; bases with no gene match: 5. CDR3 DNA sequence: TGTGCCAGCAGTGAAGCGTACAGGGGATCCTATGGCTACACCTTC. Protein sequence: CASSEAYRGSYGYTF.

The chain employs TRBV28 and TRBJ2-6; 7 nucleotides align to TRBD1. CDR3 length equals 14 residues. The ends lost 6 bases at V and 9 bases at J; junction bases unmatched: 8. Germline-derived CDR1 and CDR2 are MDHEN and SYDVKM. The CDR3 sequence is CASSPPRTGNVLTF. CDR3 bases: TGTGCCAGCAGCCCCCCTAGGACAGGCAACGTCCTGACTTTC.

CDR3 nucleotide sequence: TGTGCCAGCAGCTTAATAGGGGGAGGGGCTCGGCGGGAGACCCAGTACTTC. It translates to CASSLIGGGARRETQYF. This rearrangement joins TRBV7-9 to TRBJ2-5; D is possibly TRBD2 (7 bases). Germline CDR1 reads SEHNR; CDR2 reads FQNEAQ (reference sequence). The CDR3 runs to 17 residues. Deletions cut 2 bases from V and 5 bases from J, with 21 bases between.